Below, 15 T cell receptor beta chains from the same sample are listed, as sequenced in a study of cytomegalovirus exposure and HLA in healthy donors. The protocol was immunoSEQ multiplex PCR, while the TCRdb copy is restricted to in-frame clones and leaves out a portion. Of around 130,000 clones listed, just under 90% are singletons. The source material was PBMCs. The receptors were sampled from a young man in good health and CMV-seronegative.

The chain couples TRBV9 to TRBJ2-3; a weak D match, TRBD1 (6 bases). V dropped 5 bases and J dropped 4 bases, with 17 bases sitting between them. This CDR3 is built from 15 residues. CDR1 and CDR2 (germline): SGDLS, YYNGEE. The CDR3 loop is CASSPTGWVADTQYF. For the CDR3, the DNA is TGTGCCAGCAGTCCAACAGGGTGGGTGGCAGATACGCAGTATTTT.

This rearrangement joins TRBV6-5 to TRBJ2-2, with 9 positions matching TRBD2. V gave up 2 bases and J gave up 7 bases; unmatched junction bases: 5. Per germline, CDR1 MNHEY and CDR2 SVGAGI. CDR3 length equals 15 residues. CDR3 bases: TGTGCCAGCAGTTACGCTAGCGGGGTCGTCGGGGAGCTGTTTTTT. It specifies CASSYASGVVGELFF.

This rearrangement joins TRBV5-1 to TRBJ1-1; TRBD1 agrees at 9 bases. Trimming cost V 4 bases and J 4 bases; bases outside gene matches: 11. The CDR3 loop spans 16 amino acids. Germline CDR1 reads SGHRS; CDR2 reads YFSETQ. The CDR3 bases are TGCGCCAGCAGCCCATCAACGGACAGGGGTTTCACTGAAGCTTTCTTT. Translation gives CASSPSTDRGFTEAFF.

V is TRBV10-2 and J is TRBJ2-5, with 14 bases aligning to TRBD2. Germline V CDR1 and CDR2: WSHSY, SAAADI. CDR3 length: 15 amino acids. The trim removed 6 bases at V and 5 bases at J, leaving 5 bases unmatched. CDR3 DNA: TGCGCCAGCAGGGGACTAGCGGGGGCGGCTGAGACCCAGTACTTC. It specifies CASRGLAGAAETQYF.

The rearrangement links TRBV7-8 to TRBJ2-7; D remains ambiguous. The CDR3 totals 14 residues. Trimming pared 1 base from V and 4 bases from J, leaving 11 bases between. CDR1 SGHVS and CDR2 FQNEAQ come from the germline V gene. CDR3 in amino acids: CASSLGWADYEQYF. The CDR3 bases are TGTGCCAGCAGCTTAGGTTGGGCAGATTACGAGCAGTACTTC.

This chain links TRBV5-1 with TRBJ2-1; 11 bases are shared with TRBD2. V shed 1 base and J 10 bases; nucleotides not matched to a gene: 7. Per germline, CDR1 SGHRS and CDR2 YFSETQ. The CDR3 contains 15 residues. The CDR3 nucleotides read TGCGCCAGCAGCTTGTCTCTAGCGGGGGGTATGGAGCAGTTCTTC. Translating gives CASSLSLAGGMEQFF.

The rearrangement links TRBV4-3 to TRBJ1-2; D gene ambiguous. The CDR3 runs 14 residues. V lost 6 bases, J lost 3 bases, and 14 bases lay in between. CDR1 and CDR2 (germline): LGHNA, YSLEER. CDR3 bases: TGCGCCAGCAGTTTGGACTTCTCCTACTATGGCTACACCTTC. It codes for CASSLDFSYYGYTF.

The chain combines TRBV7-2 with TRBJ1-3; possible D gene TRBD1, 6 bases. The ends were cut back, 5 bases at V and 4 bases at J, with 18 bases in the middle. This CDR3 region has 16 residues. Per the germline V gene, CDR1 is SGHTA and CDR2 is FQGNSA. The CDR3 sequence is CASSPRTAYGGNTIYF. The CDR3 DNA reads as TGTGCCAGCAGCCCGAGGACAGCCTACGGAGGAAACACCATATATTTT.

The V gene is TRBV28, the J gene TRBJ1-6; maybe TRBD1 (6 bases). Germline loops: CDR1 MDHEN, CDR2 SYDVKM. CDR3 length equals 15 residues. The V and J ends lost 7 bases and 8 bases respectively, with 18 bases between them. CDR3 residues: CASTPGGGWDSPLHF. Here the CDR3 DNA reads TGTGCCAGCACTCCGGGGGGGGGCTGGGATTCACCCCTCCACTTT. The full variable domain, its missing parts supplied by reference TRBV28 and TRBJ1-6, is DVKVTQSSRYLVKRTGEKVFLECVQDMDHENMFWYRQDPGLGLRLIYFSYDVKMKEKGDIPEGYSVSREKKERFSLILESASTNQTSMYLCASTPGGGWDSPLHFGNGTRLTVT.

The V gene is TRBV18, the J gene TRBJ1-3; tentative D call: TRBD1 (5 bases). V lost 3 bases to trimming and J lost 0 bases, with 9 bases between them. Germline CDR1 reads KGHSH; CDR2 reads LQKENI. There are 15 residues in the CDR3. In DNA form, the CDR3 reads TGTGCCAGCTCACCCGACAGTAACTCTGGAAACACCATATATTTT. Protein product: CASSPDSNSGNTIYF.

The J gene is TRBJ2-1, the V gene TRBV6-6, with 10 nucleotides matching TRBD1. The CDR3 runs to 14 residues. V trimming: 0 bases; J trimming: 9 bases; junction bases outside the gene matches: 2. In germline, CDR1 is MNHNY, CDR2 SVGAGI (reference sequence). The CDR3 here is CASSYSDRGTEQFF. DNA of the CDR3: TGTGCCAGCAGTTACTCGGACAGGGGGACTGAGCAGTTCTTC.

This clone has just one count. The chain couples TRBV6-5 to TRBJ2-5; 8 bases agree with TRBD2. Germline CDR1 is MNHEY and CDR2 is SVGAGI. There are 13 residues in the CDR3. Trimming at V came to 5 bases and at J to 4 bases, leaving 3 bases not matched to a gene. CDR3 coding DNA: TGTGCCAGCAGTGCCAGCGGGGGAGAGACCCAGTACTTC. It is translated as CASSASGGETQYF.

For the CDR3, the DNA is TGTGCCAGCAGCTTAGACAGGGCCTATGAAGCTTTCTTT. Translated, it gives CASSLDRAYEAFF. The chain uses TRBV11-2 and TRBJ1-1, with D perhaps matching TRBD1 (5 bases). CDR1 is SGHAT, CDR2 FQNNGV, per germline. V lost 0 bases and J lost 7, with 9 bases in between. This CDR3 comprises 13 residues.

CDR3 residues: CASSLAGPGGNQPQHF. The CDR3 DNA reads as TGTGCCAGCTCACTAGCCGGACCAGGGGGCAATCAGCCCCAGCATTTT. This chain joins TRBV18 and TRBJ1-5, with a weak D call TRBD1 (6 bases). The length of the CDR3 is 16 residues. Germline V gene sequence: CDR1 KGHSH, CDR2 LQKENI. The V and J ends lost 4 bases and 2 bases respectively, with 15 bases between them. The variable domain in full, completed from reference TRBV18 and TRBJ1-5, reads NAGVMQNPRHLVRRRGQEARLRCSPMKGHSHVYWYRQLPEEGLKFMVYLQKENIIDESGMPKERFSAEFPKEGPSILRIQQVVRGDSAAYFCASSLAGPGGNQPQHFGDGTRLSIL.

V is TRBV18 and J is TRBJ2-7, with unresolved D. Looked up from germline, CDR1 is KGHSH and CDR2 is LQKENI. The V and J ends lost 2 bases and 3 bases respectively, with 8 bases between them. The CDR3 totals 13 residues. This CDR3 is CASSPIERYEQYF. CDR3 nucleotide sequence: TGTGCCAGCTCACCAATAGAGCGCTACGAGCAGTACTTC.